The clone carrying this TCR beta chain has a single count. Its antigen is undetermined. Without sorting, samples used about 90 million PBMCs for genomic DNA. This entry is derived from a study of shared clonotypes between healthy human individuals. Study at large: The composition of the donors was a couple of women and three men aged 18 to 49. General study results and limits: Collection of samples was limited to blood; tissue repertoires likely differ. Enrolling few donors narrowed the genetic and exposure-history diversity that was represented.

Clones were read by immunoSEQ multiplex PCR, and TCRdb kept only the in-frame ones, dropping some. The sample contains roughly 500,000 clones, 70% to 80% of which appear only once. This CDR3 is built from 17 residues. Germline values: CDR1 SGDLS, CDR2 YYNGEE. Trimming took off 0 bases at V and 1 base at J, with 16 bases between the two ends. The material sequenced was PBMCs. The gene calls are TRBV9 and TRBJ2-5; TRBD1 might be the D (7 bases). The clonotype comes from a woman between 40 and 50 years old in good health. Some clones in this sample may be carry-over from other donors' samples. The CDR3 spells CASSVATGWGVQETQYF. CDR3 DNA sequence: TGTGCCAGCAGCGTAGCGACAGGGTGGGGGGTCCAAGAGACCCAGTACTTC.